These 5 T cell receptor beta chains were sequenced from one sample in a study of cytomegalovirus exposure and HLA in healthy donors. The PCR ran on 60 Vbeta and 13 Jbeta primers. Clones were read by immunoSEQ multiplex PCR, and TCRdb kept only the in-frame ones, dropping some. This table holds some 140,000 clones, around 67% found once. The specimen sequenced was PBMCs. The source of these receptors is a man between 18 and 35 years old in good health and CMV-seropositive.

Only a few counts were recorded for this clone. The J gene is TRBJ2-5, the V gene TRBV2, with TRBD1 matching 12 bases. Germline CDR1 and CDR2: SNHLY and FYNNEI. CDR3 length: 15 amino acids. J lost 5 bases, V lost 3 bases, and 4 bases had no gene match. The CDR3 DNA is TGTGCCAGCAGTGAGGGACAGGGGGCGCCGGAGACCCAGTACTTC. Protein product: CASSEGQGAPETQYF.

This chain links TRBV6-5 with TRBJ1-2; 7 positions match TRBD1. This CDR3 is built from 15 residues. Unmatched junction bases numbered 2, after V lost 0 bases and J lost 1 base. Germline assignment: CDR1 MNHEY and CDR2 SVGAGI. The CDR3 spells CASSYSRDSNYGYTF. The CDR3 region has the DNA TGTGCCAGCAGTTACTCGCGGGACAGTAACTATGGCTACACCTTC.

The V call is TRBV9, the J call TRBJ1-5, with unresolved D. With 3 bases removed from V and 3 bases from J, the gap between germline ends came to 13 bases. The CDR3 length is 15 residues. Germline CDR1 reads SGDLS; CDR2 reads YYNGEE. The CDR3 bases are TGTGCCAGCAGCGAAGCGGATCACTTCAATCAGCCCCAGCATTTT. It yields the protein CASSEADHFNQPQHF.

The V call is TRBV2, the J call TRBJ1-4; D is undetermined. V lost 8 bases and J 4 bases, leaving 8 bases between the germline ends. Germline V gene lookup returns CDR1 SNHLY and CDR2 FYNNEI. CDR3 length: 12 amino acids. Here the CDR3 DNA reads TGTGCCAGCGAGCGGGATAATGAAAAACTGTTTTTT. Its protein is CASERDNEKLFF.

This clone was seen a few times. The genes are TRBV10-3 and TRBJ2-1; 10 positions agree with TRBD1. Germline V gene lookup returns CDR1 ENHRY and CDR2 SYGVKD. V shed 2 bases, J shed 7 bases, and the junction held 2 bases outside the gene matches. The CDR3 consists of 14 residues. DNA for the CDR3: TGTGCCATCAGTGAGGCGGACAGGGGGAATGAGCAGTTCTTC. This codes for CAISEADRGNEQFF.